Listed here are 5 T cell receptor beta chains from one sample, sequenced in a study of beta chain features in type 1 diabetes. Findings and caveats of the study: A moderate, significant TCRB CDR3 shortening appeared in type 1 diabetes across four CD4+ subsets.

As every portion of the isolated RNA was reverse transcribed, the sequencing read expressed TCRB transcripts. Only in-frame clones appear in the TCRdb table, and some are missing; sequencing was by immunoSEQ multiplex PCR. This table holds hundreds of thousands of clones, over 12% found once. These receptors have no known antigen. The sequenced sample was naive CD4+ T cells from blood. The receptors derive from a man aged 18 to 30 with type 1 diabetes.

The chain combines TRBV7-2 with TRBJ2-1, with 13 bases aligning to TRBD2. The CDR3 loop spans 17 amino acids. V was pared by 5 bases and J by 5 bases, with 9 bases of the junction left unmatched. The germline gives CDR1 SGHTA, CDR2 FQGNSA. The CDR3 region has the DNA TGTGCCAGCAGCCGAGGGACTAGCGGGATTGGGAACAATGAGCAGTTCTTC. Translating gives CASSRGTSGIGNNEQFF.

This chain uses TRBV9 with TRBJ2-6, with 9 bases fitting TRBD1. V trimming: 3 bases; J trimming: 4 bases; junction bases outside the gene matches: 5. This CDR3 contains 16 residues. Germline CDR1 SGDLS, CDR2 YYNGEE. CDR3 sequence: CASSAGTGSGANVLTF. CDR3 DNA: TGTGCCAGCAGCGCGGGGACAGGGTCCGGGGCCAACGTCCTGACTTTC.

The chain is built from TRBV30 and TRBJ2-3; D is possibly TRBD2 (6 bases). The germline CDR1 and CDR2 sequences are GTSNPN and SVGIG (reference sequence). The CDR3 covers 19 residues. V was shortened by 7 bases and J by 0 bases, with 29 bases between the two germline ends. In DNA, the CDR3 is TGTGCCTATAGACCGAGAGGCGGGATAGGGGCGCTAAGCACAGATACGCAGTATTTT. It encodes CAYRPRGGIGALSTDTQYF.

This clone was counted a few times. The chain joins TRBV30 to TRBJ2-1; 7 nucleotides match TRBD1. This CDR3 comprises 11 residues. CDR1 is GTSNPN, CDR2 SVGIG, per germline (reference sequence). Trimming took 3 bases from V and 12 from J; bases not matched to a gene: 5. CDR3 DNA sequence: TGTGCCTGGAGGCGACAGGGTGGGCAGTTCTTC. As protein: CAWRRQGGQFF. The whole variable domain, remainder taken from reference TRBV30 and TRBJ2-1, is SQTIHQWPATLVQPVGSPLSLECTVEGTSNPNLYWYRQAAGRGLQLLFYSVGIGQISSEVPQNLSASRPQDRQFILSSKKLLLSDSGFYLCAWRRQGGQFFGPGTRLTVL.

The chain carries TRBV6-5 and TRBJ2-7; a weak D match, TRBD2 (7 bases). The V and J ends lost 0 bases and 2 bases respectively, with 11 bases between them. Germline V gene lookup returns CDR1 MNHEY and CDR2 SVGAGI. The CDR3 is 15 amino acids. CDR3 DNA sequence: TGTGCCAGCAGTTACTCCGGGGGGCAGACCTACGAGCAGTACTTC. Protein sequence: CASSYSGGQTYEQYF.